This T cell receptor beta chain was retrieved from a study of blood T cells in healthy people across ages. The CDR3 runs 14 residues. V was clipped by 2 bases and J by 4 bases, with 9 bases between them. Germline CDR1 is LGHDT and CDR2 is YNNKEL (reference sequence). This clonotype was observed a few times. Using a J-beta primer mix together with a sample-barcoded 5' primer, a second PCR was run for roughly 6 to 11 cycles. TCRdb ran MiXCR on the 5' RACE reads and lists one entry per CDR3 protein. There are 600,000 or so distinct CDR3 sequences in the sample; around 48% occur only once, and roughly 24% lies in the top ten.

This chain connects TRBV3-1 to TRBJ1-5, with D possibly being TRBD1 (5 bases). This receptor was taken from an elderly man in good health. The sequenced sample consisted of blood. The CDR3 loop reads CASSQFRGNQPQHF. CDR3 in DNA: TGTGCCAGCAGCCAATTCCGGGGGAATCAGCCCCAGCATTTT.